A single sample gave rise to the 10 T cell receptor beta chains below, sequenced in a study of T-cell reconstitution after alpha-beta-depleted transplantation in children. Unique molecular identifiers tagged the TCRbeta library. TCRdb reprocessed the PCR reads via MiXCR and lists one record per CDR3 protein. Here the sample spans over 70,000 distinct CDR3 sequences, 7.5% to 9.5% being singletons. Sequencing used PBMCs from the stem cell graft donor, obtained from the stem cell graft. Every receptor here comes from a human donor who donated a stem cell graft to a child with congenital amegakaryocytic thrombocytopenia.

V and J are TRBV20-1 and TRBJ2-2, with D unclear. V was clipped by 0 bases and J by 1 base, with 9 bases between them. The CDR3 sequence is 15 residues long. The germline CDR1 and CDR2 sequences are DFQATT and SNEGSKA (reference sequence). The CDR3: CSARDVRRNTGELFF. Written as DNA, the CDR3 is TGCAGTGCTAGAGATGTCCGCAGGAACACCGGGGAGCTGTTTTTT.

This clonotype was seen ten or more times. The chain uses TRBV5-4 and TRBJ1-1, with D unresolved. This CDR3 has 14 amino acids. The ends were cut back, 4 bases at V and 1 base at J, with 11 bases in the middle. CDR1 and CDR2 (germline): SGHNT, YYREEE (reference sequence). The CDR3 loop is CASSRDGRNTEAFF. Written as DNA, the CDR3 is TGTGCCAGCAGCAGGGATGGGAGGAACACTGAAGCTTTCTTT.

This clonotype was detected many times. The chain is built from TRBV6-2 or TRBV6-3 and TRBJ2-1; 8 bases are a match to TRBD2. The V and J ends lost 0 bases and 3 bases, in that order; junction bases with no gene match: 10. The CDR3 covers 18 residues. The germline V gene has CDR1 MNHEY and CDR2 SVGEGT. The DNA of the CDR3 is TGTGCCAGCAGTTACTCCCCAGGAGCGGGAGCTAACTACAATGAGCAGTTCTTC. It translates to CASSYSPGAGANYNEQFF.

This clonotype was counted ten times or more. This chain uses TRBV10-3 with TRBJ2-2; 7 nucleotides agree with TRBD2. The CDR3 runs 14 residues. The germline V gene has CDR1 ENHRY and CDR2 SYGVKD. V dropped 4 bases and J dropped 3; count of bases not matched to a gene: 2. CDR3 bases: TGTGCCATCAGTGGAGGGAGGGACACCGGGGAGCTGTTTTTT. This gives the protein CAISGGRDTGELFF.

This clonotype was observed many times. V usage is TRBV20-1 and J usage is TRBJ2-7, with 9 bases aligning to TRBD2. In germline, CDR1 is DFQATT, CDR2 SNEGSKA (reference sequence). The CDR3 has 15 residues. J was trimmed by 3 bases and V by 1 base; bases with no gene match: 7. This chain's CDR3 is CSARVGLAGDYEQYF. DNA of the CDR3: TGCAGTGCTAGAGTAGGGTTAGCGGGAGACTACGAGCAGTACTTC.

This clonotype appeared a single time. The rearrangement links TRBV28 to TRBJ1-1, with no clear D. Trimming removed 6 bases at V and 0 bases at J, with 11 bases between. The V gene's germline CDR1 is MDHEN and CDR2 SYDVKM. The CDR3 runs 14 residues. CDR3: CASSERVLNTEAFF. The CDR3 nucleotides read TGTGCCAGCAGCGAGCGGGTTTTGAACACTGAAGCTTTCTTT.

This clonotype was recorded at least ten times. This chain's CDR3 is CASSSPRAATNEKLFF. In DNA, the CDR3 is TGTGCCAGCAGTTCCCCCCGGGCAGCGACTAATGAAAAACTGTTTTTT. V and J are TRBV6-5 and TRBJ1-4; D not resolved. Trimming took 4 bases from V and 2 from J, leaving 14 bases between them. From germline, CDR1 is MNHEY and CDR2 SVGAGI. This CDR3 has 16 amino acids.

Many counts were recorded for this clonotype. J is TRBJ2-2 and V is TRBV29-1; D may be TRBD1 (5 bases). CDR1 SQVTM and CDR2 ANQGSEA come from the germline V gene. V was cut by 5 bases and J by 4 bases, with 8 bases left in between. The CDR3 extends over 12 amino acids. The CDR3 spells CSVKGVTGELFF. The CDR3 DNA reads TGCAGCGTTAAAGGGGTCACCGGGGAGCTGTTTTTT.

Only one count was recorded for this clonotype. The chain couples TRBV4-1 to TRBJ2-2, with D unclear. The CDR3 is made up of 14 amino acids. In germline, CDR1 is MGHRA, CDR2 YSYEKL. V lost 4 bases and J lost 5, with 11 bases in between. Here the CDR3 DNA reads TGCGCCAGCAGCCCGAACGTCGGGACCGGGGAGCTGTTTTTT. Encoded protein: CASSPNVGTGELFF.

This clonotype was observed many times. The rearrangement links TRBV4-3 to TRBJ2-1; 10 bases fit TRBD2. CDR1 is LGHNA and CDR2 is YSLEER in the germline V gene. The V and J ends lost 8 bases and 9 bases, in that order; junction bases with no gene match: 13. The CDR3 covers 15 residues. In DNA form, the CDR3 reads TGCGCCAGCCGACCTGGGCTAGCGGGAGTGGGTGAGCAGTTCTTC. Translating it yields CASRPGLAGVGEQFF.